This T cell receptor (beta chain) was obtained from a study of blood T cell repertoires in COVID-19. CDR3 size: 12 residues. CDR1 is MNHEY and CDR2 is SVGEGT in the germline V gene. V was clipped by 5 bases and J by 1 base, with 6 bases between them. TCRdb's copy holds only in-frame clones and misses some; the assay was immunoSEQ multiplex PCR. The sample carries 85,000 to 130,000 clones, about 82% recorded once. The genes are TRBV6-2 or TRBV6-3 and TRBJ2-7; no reliable D call. Sequencing input: peripheral blood. This TCR came from a man older than 75 with COVID-19, enrolled during active disease. The CDR3 DNA follows: TGTGCCAGCAGTCGGAGTTCCTACGAGCAGTACTTC. Its protein product is CASSRSSYEQYF.